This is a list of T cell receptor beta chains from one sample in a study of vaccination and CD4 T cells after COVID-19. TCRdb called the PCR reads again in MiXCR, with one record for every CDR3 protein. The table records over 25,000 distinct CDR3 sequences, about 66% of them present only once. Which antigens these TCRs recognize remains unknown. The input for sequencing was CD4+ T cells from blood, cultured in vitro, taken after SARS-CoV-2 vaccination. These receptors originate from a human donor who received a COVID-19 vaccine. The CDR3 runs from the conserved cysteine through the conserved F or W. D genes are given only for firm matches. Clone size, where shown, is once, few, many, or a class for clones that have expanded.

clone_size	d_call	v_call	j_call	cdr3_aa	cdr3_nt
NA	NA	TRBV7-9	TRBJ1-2	CASSLEGRNYGYTF	TGTGCCAGCAGCTTAGAGGGGAGAAACTATGGCTACACCTTC
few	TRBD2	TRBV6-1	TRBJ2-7	CASTLAGGRSYEQYF	TGTGCCAGCACCCTAGCGGGGGGACGTTCCTACGAGCAGTACTTC
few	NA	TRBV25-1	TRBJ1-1	CASMGLNTEAFF	TGTGCCAGCATGGGGCTAAACACTGAAGCTTTCTTT
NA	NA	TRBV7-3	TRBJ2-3	CASSPRPRPDTQYF	TGTGCCAGCAGCCCCAGACCCCGCCCAGATACGCAGTATTTT
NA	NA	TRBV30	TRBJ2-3	CAWKRDTKNTQYF	TGTGCCTGGAAACGAGACACTAAAAATACGCAGTATTTT
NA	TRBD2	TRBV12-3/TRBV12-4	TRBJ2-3	CATGLAGASTDTQYF	TGTGCCACGGGACTAGCGGGTGCTAGCACAGATACGCAGTATTTT
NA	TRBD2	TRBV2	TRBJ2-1	CASSVASGGPAEQFF	TGTGCCAGCAGTGTTGCTAGCGGGGGCCCGGCTGAGCAGTTCTTC
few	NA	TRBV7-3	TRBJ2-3	CASSISTDTQYF	TGTGCCAGCAGTATTAGCACAGATACGCAGTATTTT
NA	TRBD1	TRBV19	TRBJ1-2	CASSIPTGLLGYTF	TGTGCCAGTAGTATACCGACAGGGCTTCTCGGCTACACCTTC
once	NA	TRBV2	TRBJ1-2	CASSGGERDYGYTF	TGTGCCAGCAGTGGGGGGGAACGGGACTATGGCTACACCTTC
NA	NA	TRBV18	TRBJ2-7	CASSRSGASYEQYF	TGTGCCAGCTCCAGGTCCGGGGCCTCCTACGAGCAGTACTTC
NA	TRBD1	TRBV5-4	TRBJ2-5	CASSFDREETQYF	TGTGCCAGCAGCTTCGACAGGGAAGAGACCCAGTACTTC
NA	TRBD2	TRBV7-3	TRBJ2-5	CASSLGGGEGQETQYF	TGTGCCAGCAGCTTAGGTGGTGGGGAGGGACAAGAGACCCAGTACTTC
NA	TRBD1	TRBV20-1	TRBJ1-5	CSARPPTGRQDQPQHF	TGCAGTGCTAGACCCCCGACAGGGAGGCAAGATCAGCCCCAGCATTTT
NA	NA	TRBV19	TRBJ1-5	CASSIIGGNNQPQHF	TGTGCCAGTAGTATAATCGGAGGGAACAATCAGCCCCAGCATTTT
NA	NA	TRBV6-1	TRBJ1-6	CASSRQNSPLHF	TGTGCCAGCAGCAGACAGAATTCACCCCTCCACTTT
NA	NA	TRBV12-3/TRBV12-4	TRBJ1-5	CASSLGRILNQPQHF	TGTGCCAGCAGTTTGGGCCGGATACTAAATCAGCCCCAGCATTTT
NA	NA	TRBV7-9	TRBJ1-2	CASSLVDRPYGYTF	TGTGCCAGCAGCTTAGTTGACAGGCCTTATGGCTACACCTTC
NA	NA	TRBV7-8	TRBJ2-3	CASSLAGRGTDTQYF	TGTGCCAGCAGCTTAGCCGGCAGGGGCACAGATACGCAGTATTTT
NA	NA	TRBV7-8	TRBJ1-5	CASSPRLWGSNQPQHF	TGTGCCAGCAGCCCCAGGCTTTGGGGGAGCAATCAGCCCCAGCATTTT
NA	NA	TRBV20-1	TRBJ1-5	CSANTGQNEDQPQHF	TGCAGTGCAAACACGGGACAAAATGAGGATCAGCCCCAGCATTTT
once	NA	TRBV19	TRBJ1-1	CASSRRGVTEAFF	TGTGCCAGTAGTAGGCGAGGGGTCACTGAAGCTTTCTTT
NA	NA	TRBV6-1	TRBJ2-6	CASRRPGGGSGANVLTF	TGTGCCAGCAGGCGTCCAGGGGGAGGCTCTGGGGCCAACGTCCTGACTTTC
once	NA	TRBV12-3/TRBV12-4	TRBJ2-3	CASSLGVGANTDTQYF	TGTGCCAGCAGTTTGGGGGTGGGGGCCAACACAGATACGCAGTATTTT